This T cell receptor beta chain was recovered during a study of PD-L1 blockade in urothelial cancer. Overall study context: Patients initiated atezolizumab around 2014 at 1,200 mg intravenously every 3 weeks. Analyses were performed on blood at 3 weeks after treatment start (the second dose) and at 6 weeks. T cells numbered a median of approximately 150,000 in the blood samples.

Time point noted: peripheral blood 6 weeks after treatment start. Between 1 and 8 samples, pretreatment and on-treatment, were given by each patient. Assay used: immunoSEQ multiplex PCR; TCRdb lists only in-frame clones, some missing. The sample has about 130,000 clones, 86% seen once. Sequences were derived from PBMCs, sampled around atezolizumab (anti-PD-L1) treatment. This clonotype originated in a man between 45 and 60 years old with urothelial cancer.

CDR3 sequence: CASSFSSKTYEQYF. In DNA, the CDR3 is TGTGCCAGCAGCTTCAGTTCGAAGACCTACGAGCAGTACTTC. This chain links TRBV11-3 with TRBJ2-7; no clear D. The CDR3 covers 14 residues. Germline-derived CDR1 and CDR2 are SGHNT and YENEEA. With 3 bases removed from V and 2 bases from J, the gap between germline ends came to 11 bases.